The present T cell receptor beta chain was sequenced within a study of T cell repertoires in cytomegalovirus infection (dated by TCRdb to the late 2010s). Looking at the study overall: Peptide stimulations targeted recently identified HLA-C-restricted CMV epitopes, whose presentation resists viral immunomodulation, together with well-studied HLA-B-restricted epitopes. Donor HLA type was relevant to the analysis, because carriage of CMV infection together with the matching HLA type was indicated by public TCR beta signatures. Study-level results and caveats: The ex vivo response was dominated by HLA-C-restricted CMV-specific TCR beta clonotypes, and the single most frequent clonotype in two of eight donors was supplied by these HLA-C-restricted clonotypes. Carriers of CMV infection plus the relevant HLA type were discriminated by the cumulative frequency of public TCR beta family members in the study cohort and in an independent roughly 320-donor cohort.

TCRdb shows the sequencer as Illumina HiSeq 1500. TCRdb applied fastp at Q25 and MiXCR to the public reads, then kept only in-frame beta chains. Rows are unified per CDR3 protein, each entry keeping the most common DNA and genes. This sample has around 900,000 distinct CDR3 sequences in its table, and around 32% of those were observed once. The ten largest clones take up roughly 13% of the sample. The CDR3, cysteine through phenylalanine, is 12 amino acids long. Of all the DNA, just the CDR3 is kept, 36 bases in frame from base 1. The germline V gene specifies ENHRY as CDR1 and SYGVKD as CDR2. Between the V and J ends, shortened by 7 bases and 2 bases respectively, the junction contains 9 bases. This specimen's treatment or condition label, per the study, means: in vitro stimulation with specific CMV peptide epitopes to enrich CMV-specific T cells. The sample holds one count of this clonotype. Its antigen remains unidentified. No per-base quality is available; no much larger clone lies one base away. One read offers little support.

The sequencing here drew on cultured CD8+ T cells from PBMCs, taken from culture after CMV antigen stimulation. The chain is made from TRBV10-3 and TRBJ2-7; the D gene could be TRBD1 or TRBD2, each one agreeing over 5 bases. This receptor was taken from a human donor in good health (CMV status not recorded). Some clones in this sample may be carry-over from other donors' samples. The CDR3 has the sequence CAITSGPYEQYF. The sequence in DNA is TGTGCCATCACCTCGGGGCCCTACGAGCAGTACTTC.